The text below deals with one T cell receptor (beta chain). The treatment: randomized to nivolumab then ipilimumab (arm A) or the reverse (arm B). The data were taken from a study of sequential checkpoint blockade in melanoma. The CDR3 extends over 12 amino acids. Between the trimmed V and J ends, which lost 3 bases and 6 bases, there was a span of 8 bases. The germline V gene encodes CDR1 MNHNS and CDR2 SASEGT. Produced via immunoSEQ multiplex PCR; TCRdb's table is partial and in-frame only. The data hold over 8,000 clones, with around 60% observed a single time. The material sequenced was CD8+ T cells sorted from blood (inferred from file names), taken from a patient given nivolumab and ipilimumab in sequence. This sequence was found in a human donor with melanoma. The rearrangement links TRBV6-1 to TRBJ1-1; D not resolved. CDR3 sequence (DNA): TGTGCCAGCAGTGATGGTCGAGCTGAAGCTTTCTTT. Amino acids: CASSDGRAEAFF.